These 13 T cell receptor beta chains originate from one sample sequenced in a study of T cells expressing NK-cell markers. TCRdb reprocessed the 5' RACE reads and stores each CDR3 protein as one record, lacking DNA. The table gives hundreds of thousands of distinct CDR3 sequences; the top ten clones make up about 4.2% of it. Sequenced: blood T cells: a sorted CD56 or NKG2C T cell subset, CD4+ or CD8+ T cells, or bulk PBMC T cells (not recorded which). Source of these receptors: a woman aged 18 to 69 in good health.

V and J are TRBV4-3 and TRBJ1-1. The V gene's germline CDR1 is LGHNA and CDR2 YSLEER. This CDR3 spans 15 amino acids. The CDR3 sequence is CASSQEPQRYTEAFF.

The rearrangement uses TRBV6-2 or TRBV6-3 and TRBJ1-1; the TCRdb D gene call, TRBD1, has no DNA to confirm it. The CDR3 has 15 amino acids. CDR1 MNHEY and CDR2 SVGEGT come from the germline V gene. The CDR3 protein is CASSPVGTGGTEAFF.

V gene TRBV12-3 or TRBV12-4 combines with J gene TRBJ2-4. This CDR3 spans 12 amino acids. This chain's CDR3 is CASSVRRNIQYF.

The V call is TRBV20-1, the J call TRBJ2-5; TCRdb's D gene call, TRBD1, goes unchecked for lack of DNA. Germline V gene sequence: CDR1 DFQATT, CDR2 SNEGSKA (reference sequence). This CDR3 has 14 amino acids. The CDR3 spells CSARFPGKQETQYF.

V and J are TRBV5-1 and TRBJ1-6. The length of the CDR3 is 15 residues. Germline V gene data show CDR1 as SGHRS and CDR2 as YFSETQ. CDR3 in amino acids: CASSPGEGRLSPLHF.

This chain connects TRBV18 to TRBJ1-5; TCRdb designates TRBD1, a call that cannot be tested without DNA. Germline V CDR1 and CDR2: KGHSH, LQKENI. The CDR3 extends over 14 amino acids. CDR3 sequence reads: CASSPGDSNQPQHF.

This sequence joins TRBV24-1 and TRBJ2-2; TCRdb's D gene call, TRBD1, goes unchecked for lack of DNA. The germline V gene has CDR1 KGHDR and CDR2 SFDVKD. The CDR3 contains 17 residues. Here the CDR3 reads CATSAPMGQGTTGELFF.

This chain joins TRBV20-1 and TRBJ2-6; TCRdb's D gene call, TRBD1, goes unchecked for lack of DNA. From germline, CDR1 is DFQATT and CDR2 SNEGSKA (reference sequence). CDR3 length: 14 residues. CDR3: CGTSRGSGANVLTF.

This chain links TRBV6-2 or TRBV6-3 with TRBJ2-7. There are 11 residues in the CDR3. Germline CDR1 reads MNHEY; CDR2 reads SVGEGT. The CDR3 region is CASSSGNEQYF.

J is TRBJ2-1 and V is TRBV5-1. Per the germline V gene, CDR1 is SGHRS and CDR2 is YFSETQ. The CDR3 runs 15 residues. The CDR3 loop reads CASSLGVFSYNEQFF.

The chain links TRBV5-1 to TRBJ1-2; the TCRdb call, TRBD1, lacks DNA for checking. The V gene's germline CDR1 is SGHRS and CDR2 YFSETQ. The CDR3 extends over 15 amino acids. This CDR3 is CASSSALTGTDGYTF.

The chain combines TRBV5-1 with TRBJ2-2. CDR1 is SGHRS and CDR2 is YFSETQ in the germline V gene. CDR3 length: 14 residues. This CDR3 reads CASSFGTQAGELFF.

The chain recombines TRBV2 with TRBJ2-5; with no DNA, the TCRdb D assignment of TRBD2 cannot be verified. CDR1 SNHLY and CDR2 FYNNEI come from the germline V gene. This CDR3 comprises 15 residues. The chain's CDR3 is CASRVTSGGGGTQYF.